The 15 T cell receptor beta chains listed next were all sequenced from one sample in a study of patients and donors after allogeneic stem cell transplantation. TCRdb itself ran the RT-PCR reads through MiXCR, one entry per CDR3 protein. This repertoire shows about 160,000 distinct CDR3 sequences, about 36% found once; its top ten account for less than 60%. Sequenced: blood, either unsorted or a sorted T cell fraction (not recorded which). The receptors were sampled from a human donor who was either an allogeneic HSCT recipient or a stem cell or donor lymphocyte infusion donor (not recorded which). It is not recorded whose cells these are; they may come from a transplant donor.

This rearrangement joins TRBV28 to TRBJ1-2; D is undetermined. Trimming removed 8 bases at V and 2 bases at J, with 12 bases between. The length of the CDR3 is 13 residues. CDR1 is MDHEN, CDR2 SYDVKM, per germline. The CDR3 spells CASLGQSNYGYTF. The CDR3 nucleotides read TGTGCCAGCCTTGGCCAGAGCAACTATGGCTACACCTTC.

This clonotype showed up just a few times. The rearrangement links TRBV10-3 to TRBJ1-1; 7 bases map to TRBD1. V was pared by 0 bases and J by 0 bases, with 10 bases of the junction left unmatched. The CDR3 is made up of 18 amino acids. Germline CDR1 is ENHRY and CDR2 is SYGVKD. As DNA, the CDR3 is TGTGCCATCAGTGAGTCGGTGGACAGGCCTATCGTGAACACTGAAGCTTTCTTT. It codes for CAISESVDRPIVNTEAFF.

Note on this clonotype: Germline and junction disagree at one end, which may indicate a read error. The rearrangement links TRBV12-3 or TRBV12-4 to TRBJ1-2; maybe TRBD1 (6 bases). This CDR3 region has 12 residues. Written as DNA, the CDR3 is TGTGCCAGCAGGACGGACAGCTATCGCTACACCTTC. Its protein product is CASRTDSYRYTF.

This clonotype appeared a few times. This chain links TRBV6-5 with TRBJ1-2; no firm D call. The germline V gene has CDR1 MNHEY and CDR2 SVGAGI. The CDR3 covers 11 residues. V was clipped by 8 bases and J by 6 bases, with 10 bases between them. The CDR3 here is CASRTEDGYTF. The CDR3 DNA reads as TGTGCCAGCCGGACGGAAGATGGCTACACCTTC.

This clonotype was recorded a few times. The rearrangement joins TRBV2 to TRBJ1-6, with TRBD1 matching 7 bases. From germline, CDR1 is SNHLY and CDR2 FYNNEI. This CDR3 comprises 14 residues. The V and J ends lost 7 bases and 3 bases, in that order; junction bases with no gene match: 3. Written as DNA, the CDR3 is TGTGCCAGCACTGGACAGGTCTATAATTCACCCCTCCACTTT. Translating gives CASTGQVYNSPLHF. The complete variable domain, with remaining parts taken from reference TRBV2 and TRBJ1-6, reads EPEVTQTPSHQVTQMGQEVILRCVPISNHLYFYWYRQILGQKVEFLVSFYNNEISEKSEIFDDQFSVERPDGSNFTLKIRSTKLEDSAMYFCASTGQVYNSPLHFGNGTRLTVT.

This clonotype was observed a handful of times. J is TRBJ2-5 and V is TRBV10-3; TRBD1 agrees at 7 bases. Looked up from germline, CDR1 is ENHRY and CDR2 is SYGVKD. J lost 1 base, V lost 4 bases, and 0 bases had no gene match. This CDR3 has 13 amino acids. The CDR3 reads CAISAGGQETQYF. CDR3 nucleotides: TGTGCCATCAGTGCAGGGGGCCAAGAGACCCAGTACTTC.

This chain connects TRBV28 to TRBJ2-3, with 9 positions matching TRBD2. The length of the CDR3 is 16 residues. Germline CDR1 reads MDHEN; CDR2 reads SYDVKM. The V gene end was trimmed by 6 bases and the J gene end by 6 bases; junction bases not matched to a gene: 13. CDR3 amino acids: CASSYGKAGGQDTQYF. The CDR3, as DNA: TGTGCCAGCAGCTACGGGAAGGCGGGGGGGCAGGATACGCAGTATTTT.

This clonotype was seen more than once but under ten times. The V and J genes are TRBV20-1 and TRBJ1-5, with TRBD1 identical over 8 bases. This CDR3 is 14 amino acids long. The V gene's germline CDR1 is DFQATT and CDR2 SNEGSKA (reference sequence). The junction had 7 bases not matched to a gene; V was cut back by 5 bases and J by 4 bases. DNA of the CDR3: TGCAGTGCTCCACAGGGGGTCTGGAATCAGCCCCAGCATTTT. This translates into CSAPQGVWNQPQHF.

As DNA, the CDR3 is TGTGCCAGCAGTTACTTTGAGCCGGGCAACTATAATTCACCCCTCCACTTT. Translation: CASSYFEPGNYNSPLHF. This chain links TRBV6-5 with TRBJ1-6; no reliable D call. The CDR3 contains 17 residues. The V gene's germline CDR1 is MNHEY and CDR2 SVGAGI. Trimming took 1 base from V and 3 from J, leaving 13 bases between them.

The chain is built from TRBV19 and TRBJ1-5; 7 bases line up with TRBD1. Germline CDR1 LNHDA, CDR2 SQIVND (reference sequence). V gave up 3 bases and J gave up 2 bases; unmatched junction bases: 4. The CDR3 is made up of 15 amino acids. In DNA, the CDR3 is TGTGCCAGTAGTATGTGGGACAGTGGCAATCAGCCCCAGCATTTT. It translates to CASSMWDSGNQPQHF.

This clonotype has just a few counts. This chain connects TRBV7-9 to TRBJ1-5; D is unresolved. The CDR3 has 15 amino acids. The V gene's germline CDR1 is SEHNR and CDR2 FQNEAQ (reference sequence). Deletions cut 1 base from V and 5 bases from J, with 12 bases between. The CDR3 loop reads CASSLDPPDDQPQHF. The DNA for the CDR3 is TGTGCCAGCAGCTTAGATCCCCCGGACGATCAGCCCCAGCATTTT.

The gene calls are TRBV3-1 and TRBJ2-7; no clear D gene. Germline V lookup: CDR1 LGHDT, CDR2 YNNKEL (reference sequence). Deletions cut 3 bases from V and 3 bases from J, with 9 bases between. The CDR3 loop spans 13 amino acids. DNA for the CDR3: TGTGCCAGCAGCCACGGGTCATTCTACGAGCAGTACGTC. It translates to CASSHGSFYEQYV.

V gene TRBV28 combines with J gene TRBJ2-7; tentatively, D is TRBD1 (5 bases). CDR1 and CDR2 (germline): MDHEN, SYDVKM. Trimming shortened V by 3 bases and J by 3 bases, and 6 bases separated the two germline ends. This CDR3 spans 12 amino acids. The CDR3 reads CASSFQGYEQYF. DNA for the CDR3: TGTGCCAGCAGTTTTCAGGGCTACGAGCAGTACTTC. Based on the CDR3 plus reference TRBV28 and TRBJ2-7, the full variable domain is DVKVTQSSRYLVKRTGEKVFLECVQDMDHENMFWYRQDPGLGLRLIYFSYDVKMKEKGDIPEGYSVSREKKERFSLILESASTNQTSMYLCASSFQGYEQYFGPGTRLTVT.

This clonotype came up a few times. The chain employs TRBV13 and TRBJ2-1; D might be TRBD1 (6 bases). The CDR3 spans 15 residues. V gave up 3 bases and J gave up 5 bases, with 14 bases separating them. CDR1 is PRHDT, CDR2 FYEKMQ, per germline (reference sequence). CDR3 in amino acids: CASSFATGQNNEQFF. The CDR3 bases are TGTGCCAGCAGCTTTGCCACGGGACAAAACAATGAGCAGTTCTTC. Together with reference TRBV13 and TRBJ2-1, the CDR3 gives the full variable domain: AAGVIQSPRHLIKEKRETATLKCYPIPRHDTVYWYQQGPGQDPQFLISFYEKMQSDKGSIPDRFSAQQFSDYHSELNMSSLELGDSALYFCASSFATGQNNEQFFGPGTRLTVL.

The chain combines TRBV5-7 with TRBJ1-5, with D perhaps matching TRBD1 (5 bases). TRBV5-7 is treated as an ORF (open reading frame) with a function not yet certain. Deletions cut 3 bases from V and 7 bases from J, with 17 bases between. The CDR3 length is 15 residues. Here the CDR3 DNA reads TGTGCCAGCAGCTCAAAACGGGGCGCGAAGCAGCCCCAGCATTTT. Protein: CASSSKRGAKQPQHF.